This T cell receptor (beta chain) was captured in a study of T cell responses to AZD1222 COVID-19 vaccine. To note about this clone: What it binds is not known. At one end, the junction sequence differs from germline, possibly due to a read error.

Profiled with immunoSEQ multiplex PCR; TCRdb holds only in-frame clones, not every one. The data contain 90,000 to 95,000 clones, 70% to 90% of them singletons. Germline CDR1 and CDR2: KGHSH and LQKENI. This CDR3 comprises 14 residues. The study, taken as a whole, reports: Across the whole spike, CD4 TCRs peaked at regions 160-218 and 743-854. Only 5 or 6 AZD1222 recipients were seropositive at baseline. Unmutated variant regions reportedly attract nearly half of all spike-specific TCRs.

Specimen: peripheral blood, collected on day 0 of AZD1222 vaccination. This sequence joins TRBV18 and TRBJ2-1; the D gene is possibly TRBD1 (6 bases). This sequence originates from an adult in good health. CDR3 in DNA: TGTGCCAGCTCCCCACAGGGTAAGGGCAATGAGCAGTTCTTC. Encoded protein: CASSPQGKGNEQFF.